The 20 T cell receptor beta chains listed next were all sequenced from one sample in a study of shared clonotypes between healthy human individuals. As defined, naive CD8 cells were CD45RO-negative and positively selected for CCR7, with terminally differentiated effector memory CD45RA+ cells excluded. Repertoires were generated with immunoSEQ multiplex PCR, while TCRdb's copy carries only in-frame clones and drops some. This table holds more than 2 million clones, about 95% found once. Source material: naive CD8+ T cells sorted from blood. The receptor source for this set is a man between 18 and 29 years old in good health.

J is TRBJ2-5 and V is TRBV7-9; 12 bases align to TRBD2. This CDR3 has 15 amino acids. From germline, CDR1 is SEHNR and CDR2 FQNEAQ (reference sequence). J lost 5 bases, V lost 8 bases, and 9 bases had no gene match. CDR3 sequence reads: CASSPGLAGIETQYF. As DNA, the CDR3 is TGTGCCAGCTCCCCCGGACTAGCGGGGATCGAGACCCAGTACTTC.

The chain combines TRBV10-2 with TRBJ2-1, with D perhaps TRBD2 (7 bases). The CDR3 has 15 residues. The germline V gene has CDR1 WSHSY and CDR2 SAAADI. Trimming pared 6 bases from V and 0 bases from J, leaving 12 bases between. CDR3 sequence reads: CASREGGSSYNEQFF. The CDR3 region has the DNA TGCGCCAGCAGGGAGGGGGGGAGCTCCTACAATGAGCAGTTCTTC.

V usage is TRBV27 and J usage is TRBJ2-2; a weak D match, TRBD1 (6 bases). Germline V gene lookup returns CDR1 MNHEY and CDR2 SMNVEV (reference sequence). CDR3 length: 16 amino acids. V lost 0 bases to trimming and J lost 6 bases, with 14 bases between them. This chain's CDR3 is CASSLSPGAGPGELFF. The CDR3 DNA reads as TGTGCCAGCAGTTTATCGCCAGGGGCAGGTCCCGGGGAGCTGTTTTTT.

Here the CDR3 reads CASSFGQGATYEQYF. CDR3 sequence (DNA): TGTGCCAGCAGCTTTGGACAGGGGGCAACCTACGAGCAGTACTTC. The chain has TRBV5-5 and TRBJ2-7; 11 bases line up with TRBD1. The CDR3 length is 15 residues. V lost 2 bases, J lost 2 bases, and 3 bases stayed unmatched. In germline, CDR1 is SGHKS, CDR2 YYEKEE (reference sequence). Full variable domain (rest looked up from reference TRBV5-5 and TRBJ2-7): DAGVTQSPTHLIKTRGQQVTLRCSPISGHKSVSWYQQVLGQGPQFIFQYYEKEERGRGNFPDRFSARQFPNYSSELNVNALLLGDSALYLCASSFGQGATYEQYFGPGTRLTVT.

The chain carries TRBV10-3 and TRBJ2-5, with D uncertain. Germline V gene sequence: CDR1 ENHRY, CDR2 SYGVKD. The V and J ends lost 3 bases and 1 base respectively, with 9 bases between them. The CDR3 consists of 14 residues. Here the CDR3 reads CAISEHPSQETQYF. CDR3 sequence (DNA): TGTGCCATCAGTGAACATCCCTCCCAAGAGACCCAGTACTTC.

This CDR3 reads CAAEGGSHEQYF. DNA of the CDR3: TGTGCCGCCGAGGGAGGTTCCCACGAGCAGTACTTC. The V gene is TRBV10-3, the J gene TRBJ2-7, with TRBD2 as a possible D gene (6 bases). V gave up 11 bases and J gave up 5 bases, with 16 bases separating them. The CDR3 loop spans 12 amino acids. Germline lookup yields CDR1 ENHRY and CDR2 SYGVKD.

The V gene is TRBV9, the J gene TRBJ2-7; possibly TRBD1 or TRBD2 for D (5 bases each). V gave up 4 bases and J gave up 3 bases, with 20 bases separating them. CDR1 SGDLS and CDR2 YYNGEE come from the germline V gene. This CDR3 is 16 amino acids long. The CDR3 DNA is TGTGCCAGCAGCCCCCGGGCCGGGGACCGGGGCTACGAGCAGTACTTC. Amino acids: CASSPRAGDRGYEQYF.

This clone showed up just once. The rearrangement joins TRBV7-9 to TRBJ2-2; unclear D gene. Germline values: CDR1 SEHNR, CDR2 FQNEAQ (reference sequence). The CDR3 is 13 residues long. Trimming stripped 5 bases from V and 1 base from J, with 5 bases between. CDR3 sequence: CASSGMNTGELFF. The CDR3 bases are TGTGCCAGCAGCGGCATGAACACCGGGGAGCTGTTTTTT.

The CDR3 loop is CASSLGLAGGPPYNEQFF. The CDR3 DNA follows: TGTGCCAGCAGCCTAGGACTAGCGGGGGGGCCCCCCTACAATGAGCAGTTCTTC. The rearrangement joins TRBV7-8 to TRBJ2-1; 15 bases fit TRBD2. Germline V gene lookup returns CDR1 SGHVS and CDR2 FQNEAQ. The V gene end was trimmed by 5 bases and the J gene end by 2 bases; junction bases not matched to a gene: 7. The CDR3 sequence is 18 residues long. Full variable domain (remainder filled in from reference TRBV7-8 and TRBJ2-1): GAGVSQSPRYKVAKRGQDVALRCDPISGHVSLFWYQQALGQGPEFLTYFQNEAQLDKSGLPSDRFFAERPEGSVSTLKIQRTQQEDSAVYLCASSLGLAGGPPYNEQFFGPGTRLTVL.

The chain couples TRBV19 to TRBJ2-7; D not certain. V lost 3 bases and J lost 3, with 12 bases in between. This CDR3 has 14 amino acids. Looked up from germline, CDR1 is LNHDA and CDR2 is SQIVND (reference sequence). CDR3 region: CASSISPLNYEQYF. Here the CDR3 DNA reads TGTGCCAGTAGTATTAGCCCTCTAAACTACGAGCAGTACTTC.

A few counts support this clone. The chain links TRBV7-2 to TRBJ1-3; D is unresolved. The V gene lost 1 base and the J gene lost 8 bases, with 12 bases spanning the gap. This CDR3 region has 14 residues. CDR1 is SGHTA, CDR2 FQGNSA, per germline. For the CDR3, the DNA is TGTGCCAGCAGCTTAGTAACCTGGGTGGACACCATATATTTT. Amino acids: CASSLVTWVDTIYF. Combining the CDR3 with reference TRBV7-2 and TRBJ1-3 gives the whole variable domain GAGVSQSPSNKVTEKGKDVELRCDPISGHTALYWYRQSLGQGLEFLIYFQGNSAPDKSGLPSDRFSAERTGGSVSTLTIQRTQQEDSAVYLCASSLVTWVDTIYFGEGSWLTVV.

The chain recombines TRBV28 with TRBJ1-2, with D perhaps TRBD1 (5 bases). The length of the CDR3 is 17 residues. Between the trimmed V and J ends, which lost 5 bases and 4 bases, there was a span of 23 bases. CDR1 is MDHEN, CDR2 SYDVKM, per germline. The CDR3 loop is CASSTQDLSRAAYGYTF. The CDR3 coding sequence is TGTGCCAGCAGTACCCAGGATTTGAGCAGGGCGGCCTATGGCTACACCTTC.

This chain uses TRBV27 with TRBJ1-5; D call uncertain. CDR1 and CDR2 (germline): MNHEY, SMNVEV (reference sequence). This CDR3 is 15 amino acids long. Trimming cost V 4 bases and J 0 bases, with 10 bases left between them. The CDR3 loop reads CASSSQLYSNQPQHF. The CDR3 DNA reads TGTGCCAGCAGTTCCCAGCTATATAGCAATCAGCCCCAGCATTTT.

The rearrangement links TRBV19 to TRBJ1-5; D remains unclear. Trimming cost V 9 bases and J 0 bases, with 15 bases left between them. The CDR3 runs to 15 residues. Germline-derived CDR1 and CDR2 are LNHDA and SQIVND (reference sequence). The CDR3 sequence is CARSIGGYSNQPQHF. DNA of the CDR3: TGTGCCAGGTCAATTGGCGGGTATAGCAATCAGCCCCAGCATTTT.

The gene calls are TRBV19 and TRBJ2-1, with D possibly being TRBD1 (6 bases). Germline CDR1 and CDR2: LNHDA and SQIVND (reference sequence). This CDR3 region has 17 residues. The V end was cut by 5 bases, the J end by 4 bases, with 21 bases between. CDR3 residues: CASSPDNRDERYNEQFF. Written as DNA, the CDR3 is TGTGCCAGTAGTCCAGACAACAGGGACGAGAGGTACAATGAGCAGTTCTTC.

The V gene is TRBV2, the J gene TRBJ2-7; TRBD2 might be the D (7 bases). CDR1 and CDR2 (germline): SNHLY, FYNNEI. Trimming removed 4 bases from V and 2 bases from J, with 12 bases in between. The CDR3 spans 14 residues. The DNA of the CDR3 is TGTGCCAGCAGTGTAGGGGGGGCGACCTACGAGCAGTACTTC. Residues: CASSVGGATYEQYF.

Concerning this clone itself: This same CDR3 is encoded by further DNA sequences in the sample. The chain uses TRBV9 and TRBJ2-2; TRBD1 matches at 10 bases. CDR3 length: 14 residues. J lost 8 bases, V lost 4 bases, and 5 bases had no gene match. The germline V gene encodes CDR1 SGDLS and CDR2 YYNGEE. CDR3: CASSSGTGAGELFF. Here the CDR3 DNA reads TGTGCCAGCAGCTCCGGGACAGGGGCTGGGGAGCTGTTTTTT.

The V gene is TRBV27, the J gene TRBJ2-7; TRBD1 matches 8 bases. V was pared by 3 bases and J by 2 bases, with 9 bases of the junction left unmatched. Germline CDR1 and CDR2: MNHEY and SMNVEV (reference sequence). The CDR3 sequence is 16 residues long. The CDR3 spells CASSFATGEVTYEQYF. The CDR3, as DNA: TGTGCCAGCAGTTTCGCGACAGGGGAGGTAACCTACGAGCAGTACTTC.

The rearrangement links TRBV7-3 to TRBJ1-1; the D is unclear. The V end lost 5 bases, the J end lost 5 bases, and 9 bases lay between the germline ends. The CDR3 runs 12 residues. Germline V gene lookup returns CDR1 SGHTA and CDR2 FQGTGA. The CDR3 sequence: CASSEGRTEAFF. CDR3 DNA sequence: TGTGCCAGCAGCGAAGGGCGTACTGAAGCTTTCTTT.

Concerning this clone: Other DNA sequences of this sample code for an identical CDR3. The chain has TRBV19 and TRBJ2-7; D remains ambiguous. Looked up from germline, CDR1 is LNHDA and CDR2 is SQIVND (reference sequence). CDR3 length: 14 residues. The V end was cut by 5 bases, the J end by 1 base, with 12 bases between. CDR3 coding DNA: TGTGCCAGTAGTCCTTCGACTGGTTCCTACGAGCAGTACTTC. Protein sequence: CASSPSTGSYEQYF.